This T cell receptor beta chain was documented in a study of neoadjuvant nivolumab and ipilimumab in lung cancer. Turning to this clone: Its antigen is unknown.

Regarding the study as a whole: Resected-tumor TCR richness correlated positively with pretherapy blood richness. TCR richness and clonality were higher in tumors than adjacent uninvolved lung. Pathologic regression was not significantly tied to TCR clonality. From pretherapy to surgery, tumor richness and clonality rose with dual therapy.

The method was immunoSEQ multiplex PCR; TCRdb's version includes in-frame clones alone and lacks a portion of them. Here the sample spans approximately 13,000 clones, 55% to 70% being singletons. CDR3 length equals 14 residues. The germline V and J ends were trimmed by 3 bases and 4 bases, with 14 bases remaining between them. The germline V gene encodes CDR1 GTSNPN and CDR2 SVGIG (reference sequence). Specimen: peripheral blood, collected after neoadjuvant nivolumab, alone or with ipilimumab, at or shortly before surgery. The chain carries TRBV30 and TRBJ2-3; TRBD2 is a possible D gene (5 bases). The origin of this receptor is an adult with non-small cell lung cancer. CDR3 protein: CAWREGGYADTQYF. Here the CDR3 DNA reads TGTGCCTGGAGAGAGGGTGGCTATGCAGATACGCAGTATTTT.